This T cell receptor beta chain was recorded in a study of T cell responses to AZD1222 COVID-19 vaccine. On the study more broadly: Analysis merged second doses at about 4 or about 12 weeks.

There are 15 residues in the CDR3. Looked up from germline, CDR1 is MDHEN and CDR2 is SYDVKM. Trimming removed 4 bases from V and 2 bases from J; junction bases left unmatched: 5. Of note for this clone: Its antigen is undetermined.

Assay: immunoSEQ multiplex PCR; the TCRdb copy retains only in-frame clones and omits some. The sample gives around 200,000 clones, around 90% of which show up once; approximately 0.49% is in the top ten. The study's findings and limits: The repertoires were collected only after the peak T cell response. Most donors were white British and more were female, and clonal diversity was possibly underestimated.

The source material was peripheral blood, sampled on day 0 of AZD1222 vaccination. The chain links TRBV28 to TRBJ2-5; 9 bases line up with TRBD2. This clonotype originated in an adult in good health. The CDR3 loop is CASSSAGGPQETQYF. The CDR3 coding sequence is TGTGCCAGCAGTTCGGCGGGGGGGCCGCAAGAGACCCAGTACTTC.